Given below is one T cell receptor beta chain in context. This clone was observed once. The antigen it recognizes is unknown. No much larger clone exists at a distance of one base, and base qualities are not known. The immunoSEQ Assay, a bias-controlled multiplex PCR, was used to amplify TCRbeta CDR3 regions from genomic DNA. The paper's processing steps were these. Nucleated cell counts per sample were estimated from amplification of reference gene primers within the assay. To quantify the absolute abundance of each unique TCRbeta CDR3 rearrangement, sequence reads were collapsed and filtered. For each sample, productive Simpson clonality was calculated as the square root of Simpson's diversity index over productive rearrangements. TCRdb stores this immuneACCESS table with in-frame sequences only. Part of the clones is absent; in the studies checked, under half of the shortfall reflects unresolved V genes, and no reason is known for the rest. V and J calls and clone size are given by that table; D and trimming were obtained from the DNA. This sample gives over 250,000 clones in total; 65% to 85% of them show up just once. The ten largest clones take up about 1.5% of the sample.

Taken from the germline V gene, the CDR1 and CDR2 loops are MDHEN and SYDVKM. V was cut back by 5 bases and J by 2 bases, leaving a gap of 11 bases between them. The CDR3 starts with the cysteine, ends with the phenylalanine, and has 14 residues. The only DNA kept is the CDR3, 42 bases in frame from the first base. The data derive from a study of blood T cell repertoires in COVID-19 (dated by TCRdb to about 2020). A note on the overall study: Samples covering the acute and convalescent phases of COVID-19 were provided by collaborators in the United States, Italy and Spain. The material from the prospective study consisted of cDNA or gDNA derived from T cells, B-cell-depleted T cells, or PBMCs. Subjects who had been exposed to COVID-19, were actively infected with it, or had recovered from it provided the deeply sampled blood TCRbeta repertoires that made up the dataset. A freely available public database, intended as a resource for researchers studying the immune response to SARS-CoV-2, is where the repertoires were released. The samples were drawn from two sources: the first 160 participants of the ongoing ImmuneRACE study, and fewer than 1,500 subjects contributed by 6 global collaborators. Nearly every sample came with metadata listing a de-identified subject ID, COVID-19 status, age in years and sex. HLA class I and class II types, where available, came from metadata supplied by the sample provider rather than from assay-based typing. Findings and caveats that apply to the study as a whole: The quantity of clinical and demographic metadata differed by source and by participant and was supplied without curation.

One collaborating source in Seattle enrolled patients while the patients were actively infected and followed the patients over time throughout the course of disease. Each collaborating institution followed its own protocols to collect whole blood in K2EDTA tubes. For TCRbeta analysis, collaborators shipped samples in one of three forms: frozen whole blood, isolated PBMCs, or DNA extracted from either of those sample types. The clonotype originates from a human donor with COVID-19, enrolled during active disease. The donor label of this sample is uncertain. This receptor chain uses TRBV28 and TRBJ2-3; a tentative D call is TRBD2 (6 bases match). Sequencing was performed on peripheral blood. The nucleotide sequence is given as TGTGCCAGCAGTCCCCAGCGGGCCACAGATACGCAGTATTTT. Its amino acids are CASSPQRATDTQYF.